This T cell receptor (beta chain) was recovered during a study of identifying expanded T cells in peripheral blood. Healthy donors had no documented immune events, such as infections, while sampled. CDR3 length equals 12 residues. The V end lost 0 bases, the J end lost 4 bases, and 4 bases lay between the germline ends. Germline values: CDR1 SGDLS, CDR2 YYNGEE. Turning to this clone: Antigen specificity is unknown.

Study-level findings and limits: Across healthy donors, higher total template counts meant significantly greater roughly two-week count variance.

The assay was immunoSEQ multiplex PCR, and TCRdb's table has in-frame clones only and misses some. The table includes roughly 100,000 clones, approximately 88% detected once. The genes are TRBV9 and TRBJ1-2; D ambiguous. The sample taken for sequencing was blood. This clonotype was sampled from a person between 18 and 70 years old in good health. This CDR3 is CASSVEPYGYTF. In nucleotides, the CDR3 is TGTGCCAGCAGCGTAGAGCCCTATGGCTACACCTTC.